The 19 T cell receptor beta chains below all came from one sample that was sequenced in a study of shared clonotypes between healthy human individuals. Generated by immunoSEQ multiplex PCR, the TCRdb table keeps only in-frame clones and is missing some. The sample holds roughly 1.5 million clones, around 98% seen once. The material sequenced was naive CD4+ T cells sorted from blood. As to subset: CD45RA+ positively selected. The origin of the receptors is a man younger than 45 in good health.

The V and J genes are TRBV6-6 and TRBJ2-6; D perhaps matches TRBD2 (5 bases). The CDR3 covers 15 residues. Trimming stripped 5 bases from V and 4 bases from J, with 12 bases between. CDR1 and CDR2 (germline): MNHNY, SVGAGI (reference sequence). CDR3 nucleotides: TGTGCCAGCAGTCGGGATTCGAGGGGGGCCAACGTCCTGACTTTC. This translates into CASSRDSRGANVLTF.

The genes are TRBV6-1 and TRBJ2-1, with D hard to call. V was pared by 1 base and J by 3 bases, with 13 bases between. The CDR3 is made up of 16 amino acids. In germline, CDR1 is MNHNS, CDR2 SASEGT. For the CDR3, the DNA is TGTGCCAGCAGTGAAGGATCTGACCCTATCTACAATGAGCAGTTCTTC. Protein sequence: CASSEGSDPIYNEQFF.

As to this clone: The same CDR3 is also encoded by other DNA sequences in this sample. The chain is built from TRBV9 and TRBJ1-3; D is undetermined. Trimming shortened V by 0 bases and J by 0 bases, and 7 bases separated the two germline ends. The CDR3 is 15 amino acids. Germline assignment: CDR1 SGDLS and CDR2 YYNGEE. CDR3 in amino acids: CASSVALGSGNTIYF. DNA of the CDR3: TGTGCCAGCAGCGTAGCTTTGGGCTCTGGAAACACCATATATTTT.

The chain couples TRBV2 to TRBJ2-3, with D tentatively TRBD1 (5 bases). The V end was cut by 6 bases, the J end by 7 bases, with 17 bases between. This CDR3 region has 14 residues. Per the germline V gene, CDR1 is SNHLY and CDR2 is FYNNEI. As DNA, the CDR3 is TGTGCCAGCAGCGAGTTACAGGCCGTTAATACGCAGTATTTT. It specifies CASSELQAVNTQYF.

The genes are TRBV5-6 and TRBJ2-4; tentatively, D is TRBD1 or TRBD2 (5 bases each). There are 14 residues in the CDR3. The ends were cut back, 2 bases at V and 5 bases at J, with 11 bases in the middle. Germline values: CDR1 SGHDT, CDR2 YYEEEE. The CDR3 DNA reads TGTGCCAGCAGCTTTGGGGGTGTCCAAAACATTCAGTACTTC. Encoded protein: CASSFGGVQNIQYF.

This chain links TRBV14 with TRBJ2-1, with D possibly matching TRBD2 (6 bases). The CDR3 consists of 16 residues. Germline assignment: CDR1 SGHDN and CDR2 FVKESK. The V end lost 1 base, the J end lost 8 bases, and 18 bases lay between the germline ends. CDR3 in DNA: TGTGCCAGCAGCCAAGCGTATGCTAGCGTTATCCATGAGCAGTTCTTC. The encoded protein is CASSQAYASVIHEQFF.

The CDR3 loop reads CASIIGLAGAYEQYF. The CDR3 DNA reads TGTGCCAGCATAATCGGGCTAGCGGGAGCTTACGAGCAGTACTTC. The chain recombines TRBV7-2 with TRBJ2-7; 10 bases align to TRBD2. Trimming took 7 bases from V and 4 from J; bases not matched to a gene: 10. The germline CDR1 and CDR2 sequences are SGHTA and FQGNSA. The CDR3 totals 15 residues.

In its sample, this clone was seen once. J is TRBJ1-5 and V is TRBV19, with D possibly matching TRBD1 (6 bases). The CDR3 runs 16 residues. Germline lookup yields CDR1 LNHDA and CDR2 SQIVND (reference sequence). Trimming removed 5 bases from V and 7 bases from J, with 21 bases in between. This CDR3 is CASSPRGAGDLQPQHF. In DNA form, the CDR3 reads TGTGCCAGTAGTCCCAGGGGCGCAGGAGATCTCCAGCCCCAGCATTTT.

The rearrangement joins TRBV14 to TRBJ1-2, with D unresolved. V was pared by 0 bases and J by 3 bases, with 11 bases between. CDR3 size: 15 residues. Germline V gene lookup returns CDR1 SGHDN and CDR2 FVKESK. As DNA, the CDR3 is TGTGCCAGCAGCCAAGATTTCGGGCGGTACTATGGCTACACCTTC. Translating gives CASSQDFGRYYGYTF.

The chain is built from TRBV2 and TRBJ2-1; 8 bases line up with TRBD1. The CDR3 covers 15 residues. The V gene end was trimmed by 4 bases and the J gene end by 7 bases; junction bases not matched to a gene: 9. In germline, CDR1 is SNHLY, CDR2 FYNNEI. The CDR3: CASSVEDRAGNEQFF. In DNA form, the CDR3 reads TGTGCCAGCAGTGTTGAGGACAGGGCGGGTAATGAGCAGTTCTTC.

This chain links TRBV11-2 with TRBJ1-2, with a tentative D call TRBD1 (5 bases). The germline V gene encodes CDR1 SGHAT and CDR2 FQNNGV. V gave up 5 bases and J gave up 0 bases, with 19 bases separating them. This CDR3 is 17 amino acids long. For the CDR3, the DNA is TGTGCCAGCAGCGTCTCCGGGACCGACCGAGCTAACTATGGCTACACCTTC. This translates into CASSVSGTDRANYGYTF.

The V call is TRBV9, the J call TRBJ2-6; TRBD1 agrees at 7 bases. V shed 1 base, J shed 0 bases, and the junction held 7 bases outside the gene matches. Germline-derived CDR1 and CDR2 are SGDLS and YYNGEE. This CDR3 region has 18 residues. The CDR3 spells CASSVTTGLGSGANVLTF. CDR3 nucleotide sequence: TGTGCCAGCAGCGTAACGACAGGGTTAGGCTCTGGGGCCAACGTCCTGACTTTC. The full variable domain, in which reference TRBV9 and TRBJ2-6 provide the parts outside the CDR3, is DSGVTQTPKHLITATGQRVTLRCSPRSGDLSVYWYQQSLDQGLQFLIQYYNGEERAKGNILERFSAQQFPDLHSELNLSSLELGDSALYFCASSVTTGLGSGANVLTFGAGSRLTVL.

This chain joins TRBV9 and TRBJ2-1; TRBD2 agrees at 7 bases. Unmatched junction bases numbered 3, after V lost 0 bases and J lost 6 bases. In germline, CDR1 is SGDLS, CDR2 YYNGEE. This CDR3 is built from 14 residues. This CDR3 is CASSVALAANEQFF. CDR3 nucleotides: TGTGCCAGCAGCGTAGCCCTAGCGGCCAATGAGCAGTTCTTC.

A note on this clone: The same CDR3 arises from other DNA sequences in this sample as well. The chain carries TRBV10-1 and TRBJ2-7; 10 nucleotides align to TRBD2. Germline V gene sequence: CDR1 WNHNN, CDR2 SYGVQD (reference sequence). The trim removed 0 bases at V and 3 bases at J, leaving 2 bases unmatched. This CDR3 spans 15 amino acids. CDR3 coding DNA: TGCGCCAGCAGTGAGTCGGCTAGCGGGAGCTACGAGCAGTACTTC. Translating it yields CASSESASGSYEQYF.

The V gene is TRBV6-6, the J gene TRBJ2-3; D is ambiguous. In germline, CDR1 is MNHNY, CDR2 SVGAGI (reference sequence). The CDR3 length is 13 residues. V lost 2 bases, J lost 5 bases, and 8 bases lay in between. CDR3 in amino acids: CASSYPPIDTQYF. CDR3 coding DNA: TGTGCCAGCAGTTACCCCCCTATAGATACGCAGTATTTT.

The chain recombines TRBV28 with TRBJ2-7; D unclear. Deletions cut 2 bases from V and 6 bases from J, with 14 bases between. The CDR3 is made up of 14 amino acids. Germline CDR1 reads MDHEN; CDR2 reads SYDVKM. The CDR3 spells CASSLVQRSTEQYF. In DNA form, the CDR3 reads TGTGCCAGCAGTTTAGTACAGAGATCTACCGAGCAGTACTTC.

CDR3 residues: CASSQAGLAGSVGTDTQYF. The CDR3 DNA follows: TGCGCCAGCAGCCAAGCGGGACTAGCGGGATCAGTTGGCACAGATACGCAGTATTTT. The chain joins TRBV4-1 to TRBJ2-3, with 13 bases matching TRBD2. V shed 1 base and J 1 base; nucleotides not matched to a gene: 8. In germline, CDR1 is MGHRA, CDR2 YSYEKL. The CDR3 runs to 19 residues.

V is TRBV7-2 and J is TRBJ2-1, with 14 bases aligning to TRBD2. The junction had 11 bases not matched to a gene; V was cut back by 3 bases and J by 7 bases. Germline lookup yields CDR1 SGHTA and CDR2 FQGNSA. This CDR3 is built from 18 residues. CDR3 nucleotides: TGTGCCAGCAGCTTTTTTCTCCAGACTAGCGGGAGGGGAAATGAGCAGTTCTTC. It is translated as CASSFFLQTSGRGNEQFF. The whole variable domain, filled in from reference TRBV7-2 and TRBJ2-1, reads GAGVSQSPSNKVTEKGKDVELRCDPISGHTALYWYRQSLGQGLEFLIYFQGNSAPDKSGLPSDRFSAERTGGSVSTLTIQRTQQEDSAVYLCASSFFLQTSGRGNEQFFGPGTRLTVL.

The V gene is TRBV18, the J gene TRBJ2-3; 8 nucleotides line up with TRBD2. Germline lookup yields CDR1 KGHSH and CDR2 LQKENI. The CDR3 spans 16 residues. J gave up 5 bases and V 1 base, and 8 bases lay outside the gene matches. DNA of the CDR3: TGTGCCAGCTCACCACAAAGGACTAGCTCCGGAGATACGCAGTATTTT. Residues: CASSPQRTSSGDTQYF.